This T cell receptor beta chain was captured by sequencing in a study of cytomegalovirus exposure and HLA in healthy donors (TCRdb year 2017). Turning to the overall study: According to a later analysis, the approximately 120 validation repertoires were produced on the same platform as the 666 repertoires of the first cohort. The study aimed to test whether cataloging public T cell receptors could reveal signatures of past pathogen exposure. Besides the first cohort of some 670 subjects, a separate validation cohort made up of about 120 different subjects was used. To predict cytomegalovirus infection status, the study combined high-throughput TCR immunosequencing, statistical association of individual TCRs with disease status, and machine learning.

Sequences SGHRS (CDR1) and YFSETQ (CDR2) are obtained from the germline V gene. V is trimmed back by 5 bases and J by 7 bases, and the junction contains 18 bases that no gene match accounts for. The CDR3 spans 17 residues, from the cysteine through the phenylalanine. The kept DNA is CDR3 alone, 51 bases in frame from the first base. General conclusions and limits of the study: While some public TCRs were present in many individuals, most TCR sequences turned up only very rarely across donors. A later analysis found that TCRs clustered in the first cohort also tended to co-occur in the 130 or so validation repertoires, with more than 90% of cluster scores above 0. The validation cohort had no HLA typing available for a later analysis, so co-occurrence within that cohort was assessed over all 110 or so repertoires. According to the authors, the approach could potentially be generalized to other disease states and immunological phenotypes. Three of the identified cytomegalovirus-associated TCR beta chains were confirmed in vitro to be specific for cytomegalovirus antigens. In both the original and validation cohorts, the classifier was reported to diagnose cytomegalovirus status with high specificity and sensitivity. A total of 150 or so TCR beta chains were listed by the study as associated with cytomegalovirus.

The donors were included in the validation cohort of 90 to 150 subjects, a group kept apart from the approximately 700-subject first cohort. Library construction relied on the immunoSEQ multiplex PCR assay. The source study handled its data this way. A statistical classification framework was built for diagnosing cytomegalovirus status from the catalog of TCR beta chain sequences. TCRdb retrieved this table from immuneACCESS and kept in-frame rearrangements only. Not all clones are present; in checked studies, unresolved V genes account for under half, and no reason is known for the remainder. V and J calls plus clone size are reproduced from that table; the DNA served to infer D and trimming. The sample profile shows a few hundred thousand clones; 65% to 90% of them were found once. The ten top clones hold over 0.95% of the sample. Turning to this clone: There is no known antigen for this receptor. No base qualities exist here, and no much larger clone lies one base off it.

Recombination joined TRBV5-1 with TRBJ2-1, with 7 bases aligning to TRBD2. The sequenced sample was PBMCs. This TCR came from a young woman in good health and CMV-seronegative. The sequenced DNA: TGCGCCAGCAGTGCGAGGGACCAAGCGGGATGGGCTAATGAGCAGTTCTTC. This gives the protein CASSARDQAGWANEQFF.